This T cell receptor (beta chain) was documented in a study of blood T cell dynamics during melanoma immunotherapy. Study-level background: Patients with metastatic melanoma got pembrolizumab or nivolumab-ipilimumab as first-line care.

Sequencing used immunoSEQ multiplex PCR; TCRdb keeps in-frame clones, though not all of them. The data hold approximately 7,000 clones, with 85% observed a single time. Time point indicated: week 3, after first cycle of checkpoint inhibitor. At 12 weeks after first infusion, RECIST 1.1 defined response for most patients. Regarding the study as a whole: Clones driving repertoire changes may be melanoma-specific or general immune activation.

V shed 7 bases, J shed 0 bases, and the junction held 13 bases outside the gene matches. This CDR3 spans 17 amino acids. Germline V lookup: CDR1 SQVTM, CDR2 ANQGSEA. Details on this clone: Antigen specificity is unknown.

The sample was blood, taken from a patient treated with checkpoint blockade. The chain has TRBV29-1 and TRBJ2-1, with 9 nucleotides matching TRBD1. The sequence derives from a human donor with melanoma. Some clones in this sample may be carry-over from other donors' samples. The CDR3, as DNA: TGCAGCGCAAAAGCCGGGACAGGGTACGGCTCCTACAATGAGCAGTTCTTC. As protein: CSAKAGTGYGSYNEQFF.